The clone carrying this T cell receptor beta chain was detected only a few times. The data stem from a study of early T cells in non-severe SARS-CoV-2 infection. On the study more broadly: Sequencing was performed on bulk RNA from unsorted whole blood, leaving chains unpaired.

Unique molecular identifiers were added to individual cDNA molecules. TCRdb redid the calling of the 5' RACE reads with MiXCR, one entry per CDR3 protein. The repertoire has 95,000 to 150,000 distinct CDR3 sequences, 15% of them found once; the top ten carry 21%. This CDR3 is built from 14 residues. Germline trimming cut 6 bases from V and 8 bases from J; bases unmatched to any gene: 5. The clonotype originates from an adult who was a healthcare worker with PCR-confirmed SARS-CoV-2 infection or an uninfected control (not recorded which). The chain couples TRBV12-3 or TRBV12-4 to TRBJ1-6; TRBD1 matches at 9 bases. Sequencing was carried out using whole blood. CDR3: CASSWTGAHSPLHF. The CDR3 coding sequence is TGTGCCAGCAGCTGGACAGGGGCGCATTCACCCCTCCACTTT.